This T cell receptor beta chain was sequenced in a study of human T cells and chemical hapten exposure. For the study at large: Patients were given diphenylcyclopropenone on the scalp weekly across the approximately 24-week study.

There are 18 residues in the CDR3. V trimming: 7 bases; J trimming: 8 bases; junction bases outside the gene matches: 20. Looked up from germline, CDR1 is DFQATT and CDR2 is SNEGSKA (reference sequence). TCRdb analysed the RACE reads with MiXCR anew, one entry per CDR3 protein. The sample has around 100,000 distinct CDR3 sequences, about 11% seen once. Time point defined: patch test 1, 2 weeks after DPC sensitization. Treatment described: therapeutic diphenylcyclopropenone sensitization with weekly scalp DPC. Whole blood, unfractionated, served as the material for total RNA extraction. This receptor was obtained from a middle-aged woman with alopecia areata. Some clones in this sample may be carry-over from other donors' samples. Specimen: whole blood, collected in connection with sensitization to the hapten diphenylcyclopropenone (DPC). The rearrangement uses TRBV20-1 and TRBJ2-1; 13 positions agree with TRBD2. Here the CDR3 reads CSVRIGTSGIFGIDEQFF. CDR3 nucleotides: TGCAGTGTTCGAATAGGGACTAGCGGGATTTTCGGGATTGATGAGCAGTTCTTC.